This is a list of T cell receptor beta chains from one sample in a study of T cells in Graves' hyperthyroidism and ophthalmopathy. TCRdb reanalysed the multiplex PCR reads using MiXCR and keeps one entry per CDR3 protein. This sample yields hundreds of thousands of distinct CDR3 sequences, of which 15% to 20% are seen a single time; roughly 3.3% belongs to the top ten. Source material: blood. These receptors all stem from a woman aged 40 to 50 with Graves' ophthalmopathy. Each CDR3 is given with its conserved first and last residue. A D gene is named only where the DNA matches it firmly. Expanded clones are given a class, and other clones once, few, many or no size at all.

v_call: TRBV28
clone_size: many
j_call: TRBJ1-5
d_call: TRBD1
cdr3_nt: TGTGCCAGCATCCCAGGGGGCAGGTTCGTAAGCAATCAGCCCCAGCATTTT
cdr3_aa: CASIPGGRFVSNQPQHF

v_call: TRBV30
clone_size: few
j_call: TRBJ2-5
d_call: .
cdr3_nt: TGTGCCTGGGGTGTGGGGGTGGTGGGGCAAGAGACCCAGTACTTC
cdr3_aa: CAWGVGVVGQETQYF

v_call: TRBV2
clone_size: many
j_call: TRBJ1-4
d_call: TRBD1
cdr3_nt: TGTGCCAGCAGCGTACAGGGGGGATTCGAAAAACTGTTTTTT
cdr3_aa: CASSVQGGFEKLFF

v_call: TRBV5-8
clone_size: .
j_call: TRBJ1-1
d_call: .
cdr3_nt: TGTGCCAGCAGCGGGACAAAAATGAACACTGAAGCTTTCTTT
cdr3_aa: CASSGTKMNTEAFF

v_call: TRBV7-8
clone_size: .
j_call: TRBJ1-1
d_call: .
cdr3_nt: TGTGCCAGCAGCGGTCGGATACTGAGTAACTCTATGAACACTGAAGCTTTCTTT
cdr3_aa: CASSGRILSNSMNTEAFF

v_call: TRBV7-9
clone_size: many
j_call: TRBJ2-7
d_call: .
cdr3_nt: TGTGCCAGCAGCCCCGCCGGGGCGGCGCCTGGCGAGCAGTACTTC
cdr3_aa: CASSPAGAAPGEQYF

v_call: TRBV20-1
clone_size: many
j_call: TRBJ2-3
d_call: .
cdr3_nt: TGCAGTGCTAGTCTGCAGGGGGGGGCAGATACGCAGTATTTT
cdr3_aa: CSASLQGGADTQYF

v_call: TRBV2
clone_size: many
j_call: TRBJ2-7
d_call: .
cdr3_nt: TGTGCCAGCAGTGGGGCAGGGGACTACGAGCAGTACTTC
cdr3_aa: CASSGAGDYEQYF

v_call: TRBV9
clone_size: .
j_call: TRBJ2-1
d_call: .
cdr3_nt: TGTGCCAGCAGCGTAGCTTCAGGGGTCTCCTACAATGAGCAGTTCTTC
cdr3_aa: CASSVASGVSYNEQFF

v_call: TRBV18
clone_size: many
j_call: TRBJ1-2
d_call: TRBD1
cdr3_nt: TGTGCCAGCTCACCGCAACCGGGACAGGGTGATGGCTACACCTTC
cdr3_aa: CASSPQPGQGDGYTF

v_call: TRBV6-5
clone_size: .
j_call: TRBJ2-7
d_call: TRBD2
cdr3_nt: TGTGCCAGCAGTTACTCCGGTGGGGTAGCGGGCTACGAGCAGTACTTC
cdr3_aa: CASSYSGGVAGYEQYF

v_call: TRBV2
clone_size: many
j_call: TRBJ2-5
d_call: TRBD1
cdr3_nt: TGTGCCAGCAGAACACCCGGGACAGCGCAAGAGACCCAGTACTTC
cdr3_aa: CASRTPGTAQETQYF

v_call: TRBV12-3/TRBV12-4
clone_size: many
j_call: TRBJ1-1
d_call: TRBD1
cdr3_nt: TGTGCCAGCAGCCTAAGGGGGCAGGGTGAAGCTTTCTTT
cdr3_aa: CASSLRGQGEAFF

v_call: TRBV5-1
clone_size: many
j_call: TRBJ2-3
d_call: TRBD2
cdr3_nt: TGCGCCAGCAGCTCGGGACTAGCGGTCACAGATACGCAGTATTTT
cdr3_aa: CASSSGLAVTDTQYF

v_call: TRBV20-1
clone_size: many
j_call: TRBJ1-1
d_call: .
cdr3_nt: TGCAGTGCTAGGGATGGACTGAACACTGAAGCTTTCTTT
cdr3_aa: CSARDGLNTEAFF

v_call: TRBV2
clone_size: .
j_call: TRBJ1-6
d_call: .
cdr3_nt: TGTGCCAGCAGTGATATAAGCCGGATAGCAACACCCCTCCACTTT
cdr3_aa: CASSDISRIATPLHF

v_call: TRBV2
clone_size: many
j_call: TRBJ1-6
d_call: .
cdr3_nt: TGTGCCAGCAGTGAGGGGACACTTACCCTCCACTTT
cdr3_aa: CASSEGTLTLHF

v_call: TRBV30
clone_size: .
j_call: TRBJ2-2
d_call: TRBD2
cdr3_nt: TGTGCCTGGAGTAGACTAGCGGGGACCGGGGAGCTGTTTTTT
cdr3_aa: CAWSRLAGTGELFF

v_call: TRBV28
clone_size: many
j_call: TRBJ1-1
d_call: TRBD1
cdr3_nt: TGTGCCAGCAGTCGAAGTCTCGGACAGGGGGGGCCTGAAGCTTTCTTT
cdr3_aa: CASSRSLGQGGPEAFF

v_call: TRBV6-4
clone_size: .
j_call: TRBJ2-1
d_call: .
cdr3_nt: TGTGCCAGCAGTGAACTGCCGGGGGGCCTCGATGAGCAGTTCTTC
cdr3_aa: CASSELPGGLDEQFF

v_call: TRBV5-1
clone_size: .
j_call: TRBJ2-5
d_call: .
cdr3_nt: TGCGCCAGCAGCCCCGCAGTCACAGGGAACCAAGAGACCCAGTACTTC
cdr3_aa: CASSPAVTGNQETQYF

v_call: TRBV5-1
clone_size: .
j_call: TRBJ2-1
d_call: TRBD2
cdr3_nt: TGCGCCAGCAGCTTGGGACCGGGACTAGCGGGAGGGGTCAATGAGCAGTTCTTC
cdr3_aa: CASSLGPGLAGGVNEQFF

v_call: TRBV18
clone_size: many
j_call: TRBJ1-1
d_call: .
cdr3_nt: TGTGCCAGCTCACCGATCACGAGGAACACTGAAGCTTTCTTT
cdr3_aa: CASSPITRNTEAFF

v_call: TRBV6-1
clone_size: .
j_call: TRBJ1-6
d_call: .
cdr3_nt: TGTGCCAGCAGAGGGGAAACTCCAAATTCACCCCTCCACTTT
cdr3_aa: CASRGETPNSPLHF

v_call: TRBV13
clone_size: .
j_call: TRBJ1-3
d_call: .
cdr3_nt: TGTGCCAGCAGCTTAGCATTGACCGGAAACACCATATATTTT
cdr3_aa: CASSLALTGNTIYF

v_call: TRBV27
clone_size: few
j_call: TRBJ2-3
d_call: TRBD1
cdr3_nt: TGTGCCAGCAGTCCGGACAGGGGGCTGTCCGCAGATACGCAGTATTTT
cdr3_aa: CASSPDRGLSADTQYF

v_call: TRBV30
clone_size: few
j_call: TRBJ2-6
d_call: TRBD1
cdr3_nt: TGTGCCTGGAGACCGGGACAGGGTTTCTCTGGGGCCAACGTCCTGACTTTC
cdr3_aa: CAWRPGQGFSGANVLTF